This T cell receptor (beta chain) appears in the sequencing data of a study of T cells after yellow fever vaccination. Template switching with 5'RACE generated the TCR cDNA and added a universal primer site and UMIs. TCRdb reprocessed the 5' RACE reads via MiXCR and lists one record per CDR3 protein. The sample has about 400,000 distinct CDR3 sequences; under 14% are singletons. This CDR3 comprises 13 residues. Germline CDR1 and CDR2: MNHEY and SVGEGT. The V gene end was trimmed by 6 bases and the J gene end by 5 bases; junction bases not matched to a gene: 6. Study-level points and caveats: Among all clonotypes, a small share was observed in both CD4 and CD8 compartments.

This clonotype was counted many times. Its antigen remains unidentified. The receptor was derived from a man between 18 and 29 years old who received the YFV17D yellow fever vaccine. J is TRBJ1-1 and V is TRBV6-2 or TRBV6-3; 7 bases line up with TRBD1. The sequencing used PBMCs, collected on the day of the first yellow fever vaccination. Here the CDR3 DNA reads TGTGCCAGCAGCGCAGACAGGGCGACTGAAGCTTTCTTT. This sequence encodes CASSADRATEAFF.